What follows are 7 T cell receptor beta chains derived from one specimen sequenced in a study of T cells in narcolepsy (dated by TCRdb to about 2018). Libraries came from the immunoSEQ multiplex PCR assay. TCRdb re-hosts the immuneACCESS table, in-frame sequences only. Its copies lack some clones; in the studies checked, an unresolved V gene accounts for under half of them, and the cause for the rest is not known. In all, the sample holds some 37,000 clones, and about 85% of those were seen once. The biggest ten clones account for around 1.6% of the sample. The sequencing sample was made of CD45RA- memory CD4+ T cells from PBMCs. Taken with the paper, the label for cell subset or site translates to: memory T cells sorted ex vivo from peripheral blood. Every receptor here comes from a human donor with narcolepsy.

The rearrangement links TRBV6-6 to TRBJ1-2, with TRBD1 as a possible D gene (5 bases). This CDR3 is 16 amino acids long. Germline V lookup: CDR1 MNHNY, CDR2 SVGAGI (reference sequence). Trimming cost V 0 bases and J 8 bases, with 19 bases left between them. CDR3 region: CASSYSLVLGESGYTF. The CDR3 DNA reads TGTGCCAGCAGTTACTCGCTGGTTTTGGGGGAATCGGGCTACACCTTC.

The rearrangement uses TRBV30 and TRBJ1-6; D is possibly TRBD1 (6 bases). The CDR3 has 14 residues. V lost 7 bases and J lost 3, with 13 bases in between. CDR1 GTSNPN and CDR2 SVGIG come from the germline V gene (reference sequence). The CDR3 nucleotides are TGTGCCTCAACAGGGAGAGTCTATAATTCACCCCTCCACTTT. This translates into CASTGRVYNSPLHF.

V usage is TRBV5-1 and J usage is TRBJ1-4; TRBD1 is a possible D gene (5 bases). The germline CDR1 and CDR2 sequences are SGHRS and YFSETQ. The CDR3 has 14 residues. With 3 bases removed from V and 4 bases from J, the gap between germline ends came to 10 bases. CDR3: CASSSGAINEKLFF. The CDR3 bases are TGCGCCAGCAGCTCCGGGGCCATTAATGAAAAACTGTTTTTT.

The V gene is TRBV4-3, the J gene TRBJ1-4; possibly TRBD1 for D (6 bases). Germline V gene sequence: CDR1 LGHNA, CDR2 YSLEER. The CDR3 runs 15 residues. V was shortened by 2 bases and J by 7 bases, with 14 bases between the two germline ends. The CDR3 reads CASSQHAGEGEKLFF. The CDR3 DNA sequence: TGCGCCAGCAGCCAACATGCAGGGGAGGGTGAAAAACTGTTTTTT.

This chain uses TRBV6-5 with TRBJ1-1, with 10 bases lining up with TRBD1. The trim removed 7 bases at V and 5 bases at J, leaving 7 bases unmatched. The length of the CDR3 is 14 residues. CDR1 MNHEY and CDR2 SVGAGI come from the germline V gene. The DNA of the CDR3 is TGTGCCAGCACCGAGACAGGGGGCCGAACTGAAGCTTTCTTT. Its translation is CASTETGGRTEAFF.

This chain links TRBV7-9 with TRBJ1-3, with 9 bases matching TRBD1. Trimming took 0 bases from V and 1 from J; bases not matched to a gene: 7. Germline loops: CDR1 SEHNR, CDR2 FQNEAQ (reference sequence). The CDR3 is 18 amino acids. The CDR3 here is CASSLARGDRGSGNTIYF. The CDR3 DNA reads as TGTGCCAGCAGCTTAGCCCGGGGAGACAGGGGGTCTGGAAACACCATATATTTT.

The rearrangement links TRBV4-3 to TRBJ1-4, with D possibly TRBD1 on 5 matching bases. Germline lookup yields CDR1 LGHNA and CDR2 YSLEER. CDR3 length equals 13 residues. V was shortened by 4 bases and J by 7 bases, with 10 bases between the two germline ends. For the CDR3, the DNA is TGCGCCAGCAGCCCGGGGCCAACTGAAAAACTGTTTTTT. Protein sequence: CASSPGPTEKLFF.